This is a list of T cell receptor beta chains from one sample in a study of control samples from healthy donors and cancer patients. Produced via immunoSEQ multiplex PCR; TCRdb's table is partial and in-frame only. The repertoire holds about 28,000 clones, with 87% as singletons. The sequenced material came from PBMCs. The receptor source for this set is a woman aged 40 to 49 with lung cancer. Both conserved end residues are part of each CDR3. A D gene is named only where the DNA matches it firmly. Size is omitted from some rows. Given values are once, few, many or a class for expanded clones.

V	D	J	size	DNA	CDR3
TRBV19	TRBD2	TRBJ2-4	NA	TGTGCCAGTAGTACCACAAGACTAGCGGGTGGCAAAAACATTCAGTACTTC	CASSTTRLAGGKNIQYF
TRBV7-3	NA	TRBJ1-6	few	TGTGCCAGCAGCTATTTAGGGAGGGGTAATTCACCCCTCCACTTT	CASSYLGRGNSPLHF
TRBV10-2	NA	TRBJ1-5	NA	TGCGCCAGCAGTGAGTCGGTAAAGGGGTGGCAGCCCCAGCATTTT	CASSESVKGWQPQHF
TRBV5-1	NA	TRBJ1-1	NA	TGCGCCAGCAGTCGAGCGACGGCGAGTCCCACTGAAGCTTTCTTT	CASSRATASPTEAFF
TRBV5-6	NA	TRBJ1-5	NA	TGTGCCAGCAGCTTAGGGGCTGGTCAGCCCCAGCATTTT	CASSLGAGQPQHF
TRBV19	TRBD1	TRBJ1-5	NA	TGTGCCAGTAGTATCCGACAGGGGGATCAGCCCCAGCATTTT	CASSIRQGDQPQHF
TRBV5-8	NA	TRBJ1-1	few	TGTGCCAGCAACCTATTTAGCAATATGAACACTGAAGCTTTCTTT	CASNLFSNMNTEAFF
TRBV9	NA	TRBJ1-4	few	TGTGCCAGCACTACAGGGACCGCAACTAATGAAAAACTGTTTTTT	CASTTGTATNEKLFF
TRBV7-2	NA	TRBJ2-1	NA	TGTGCCAGCAGCTTATCCGGGGGAATCTACAATGAGCAGTTCTTC	CASSLSGGIYNEQFF
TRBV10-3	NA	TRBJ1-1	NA	TGTGCCATCAGTGAGTCTAGCAGGGGACCCGGCGGCACTGAAGCTTTCTTT	CAISESSRGPGGTEAFF
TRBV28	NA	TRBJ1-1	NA	TGTGCCAGCAGTTATGGGGAGGTGAACACTGAAGCTTTCTTT	CASSYGEVNTEAFF
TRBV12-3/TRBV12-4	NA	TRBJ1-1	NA	TGTGCCATCAGGGACCCTCACACTGAAGCTTTCTTT	CAIRDPHTEAFF
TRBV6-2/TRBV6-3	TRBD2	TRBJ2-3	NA	TGTGCCAGCAGTGGGGGACTAGCGGGGCTAACTAGCACAGATACGCAGTATTTT	CASSGGLAGLTSTDTQYF
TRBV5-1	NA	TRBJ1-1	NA	TGCGCCAGCAGCTTGTCCAACAGGGTGAAGACTGAAGCTTTCTTT	CASSLSNRVKTEAFF
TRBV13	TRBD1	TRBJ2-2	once	TGTGCCAGCAGCCCCCCTGGCGGACAGGGCGCGAACACCGGGGAGCTGTTTTTT	CASSPPGGQGANTGELFF
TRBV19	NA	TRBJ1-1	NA	TGTGCCAGTAGTATCACTGCGAACACTGAAGCTTTCTTT	CASSITANTEAFF
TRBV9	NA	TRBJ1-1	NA	TGTGCCAGCAGCGTAGTTTTGGGGTCGAACACTGAAGCTTTCTTT	CASSVVLGSNTEAFF
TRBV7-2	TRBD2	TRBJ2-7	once	TGTGCCAGCAGTGTTGCGGGGGCCTACGAGCAGTACTTC	CASSVAGAYEQYF
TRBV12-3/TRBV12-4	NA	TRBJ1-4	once	TGTGCCAGCAGTTTTTGGGACACAGAAAAACTGTTTTTT	CASSFWDTEKLFF
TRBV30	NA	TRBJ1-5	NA	TGTGCCTGGAGTGTAGAGACGAGAGATCAGCCCCAGCATTTT	CAWSVETRDQPQHF
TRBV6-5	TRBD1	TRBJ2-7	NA	TGTGCCAGCATGGACAGGCTGGGACGCTACGAGCAGTACTTC	CASMDRLGRYEQYF
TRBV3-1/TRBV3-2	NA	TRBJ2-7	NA	TGTGCCAGCAGCCTAGTAGGGACTGTGAGCTCCTACGAGCAGTACTTC	CASSLVGTVSSYEQYF
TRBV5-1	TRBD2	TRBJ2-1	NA	TGCGCCAGCAGCTTGGCCGTAGCGGGGGGAGAGGATGAGCAGTTCTTC	CASSLAVAGGEDEQFF
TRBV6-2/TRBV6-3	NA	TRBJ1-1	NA	TGTGCCAGCAGCCAACAGCGGGGGAACACTGAAGCTTTCTTT	CASSQQRGNTEAFF
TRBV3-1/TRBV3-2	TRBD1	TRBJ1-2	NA	TGTGCCAGCAGCCAAGACCCAGGGGGGAGGTATGGCTACACCTTC	CASSQDPGGRYGYTF
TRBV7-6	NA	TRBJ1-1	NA	TGTGCCAGCAGCTTAGCAGGAATGAACACTGAAGCTTTCTTT	CASSLAGMNTEAFF
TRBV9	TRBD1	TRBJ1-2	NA	TGTGCCAGCAGCGAGACAGGGGGCTCGCCTGGCTACACCTTC	CASSETGGSPGYTF
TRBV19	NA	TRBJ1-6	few	TGTGCCAGTAGTATGCACAGGGAGGGTTCACCCCTCCACTTT	CASSMHREGSPLHF
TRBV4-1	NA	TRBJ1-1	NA	TGCGCCAGCAGCCAAGCTCCCCCAGGCCCGGGGACTGAAGCTTTCTTT	CASSQAPPGPGTEAFF
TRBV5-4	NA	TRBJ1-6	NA	TGTGCCAGCAGCTTGGAAGCACAGAGAAATTCACCCCTCCACTTT	CASSLEAQRNSPLHF
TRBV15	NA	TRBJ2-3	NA	TGTGCCACCAGCAGCGGGACAGATACGCAGTATTTT	CATSSGTDTQYF
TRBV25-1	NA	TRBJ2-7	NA	TGTGCCAGCAGTGATGCTGGCAGGACCTACGAGCAGTACTTC	CASSDAGRTYEQYF
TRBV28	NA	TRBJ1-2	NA	TGTGCCAGCAGTTTATATGGTAGGGGGGGCGCAGATGGCTACACCTTC	CASSLYGRGGADGYTF
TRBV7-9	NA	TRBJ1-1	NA	TGTGCCAGCAGCAGGCTGGGTCAGGAGAACACTGAAGCTTTCTTT	CASSRLGQENTEAFF
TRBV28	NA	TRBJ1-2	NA	TGTGCCAGCAGTTTATCCCGCCCGGATGGGCGCTACACCTTC	CASSLSRPDGRYTF
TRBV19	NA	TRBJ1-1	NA	TGTGCCAGTATAACAGGACCCAGGATGAACACTGAAGCTTTCTTT	CASITGPRMNTEAFF
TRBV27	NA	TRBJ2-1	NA	TGTGCCAGCAGCCCAGACGCGCGAGACAATGAGCAGTTCTTC	CASSPDARDNEQFF
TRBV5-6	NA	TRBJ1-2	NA	TGTGCCAGCAGCTTGGCCCTACCGGGGAACTATGGCTACACCTTC	CASSLALPGNYGYTF
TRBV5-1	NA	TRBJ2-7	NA	TGCGCCAGCAGCTTGGAAGGGTCAACTACGTACGAGCAGTACTTC	CASSLEGSTTYEQYF
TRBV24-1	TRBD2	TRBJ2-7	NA	TGTGCCACCAGTGGGAGGGCCCGTAGCGGGGGGGAGACCGTTCGGGACGAGCAGTACTTC	CATSGRARSGGETVRDEQYF
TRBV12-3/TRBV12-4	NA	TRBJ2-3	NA	TGTGCCAGCAGTTATTACCCAGATACGCAGTATTTT	CASSYYPDTQYF